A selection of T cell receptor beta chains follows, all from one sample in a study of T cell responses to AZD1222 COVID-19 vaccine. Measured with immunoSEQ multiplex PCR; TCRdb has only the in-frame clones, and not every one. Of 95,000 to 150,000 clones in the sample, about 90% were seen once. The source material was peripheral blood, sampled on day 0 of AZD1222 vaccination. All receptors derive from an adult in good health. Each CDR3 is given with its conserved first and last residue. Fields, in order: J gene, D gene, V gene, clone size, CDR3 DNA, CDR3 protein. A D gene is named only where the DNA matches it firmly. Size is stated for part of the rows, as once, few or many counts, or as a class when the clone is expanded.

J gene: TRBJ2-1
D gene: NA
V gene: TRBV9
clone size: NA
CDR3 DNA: TGTGCCAGCAGTACCGGGACCCACAATGAGCAGTTCTTC
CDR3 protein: CASSTGTHNEQFF

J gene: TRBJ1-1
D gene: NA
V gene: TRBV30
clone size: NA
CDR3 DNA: TGTGCCTGGGCCCCAGCGAACACTGAAGCTTTCTTT
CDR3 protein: CAWAPANTEAFF

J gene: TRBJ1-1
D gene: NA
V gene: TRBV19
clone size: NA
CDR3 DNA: TGTGCCAGTAGTATGTACCGCAGGCTAAACACTGAAGCTTTCTTT
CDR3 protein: CASSMYRRLNTEAFF

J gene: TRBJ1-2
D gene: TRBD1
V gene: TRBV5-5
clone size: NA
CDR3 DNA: TGTGCCAGCAGCTTGTTGATTGGAGGAAGGACAGGGACGAATGGCTACACCTTC
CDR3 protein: CASSLLIGGRTGTNGYTF

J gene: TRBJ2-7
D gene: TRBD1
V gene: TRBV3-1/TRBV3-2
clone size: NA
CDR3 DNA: TGTGCCAGCAGCCAAGATCCAGGGACAGGGAGGGAATACGAGCAGTACTTC
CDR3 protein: CASSQDPGTGREYEQYF

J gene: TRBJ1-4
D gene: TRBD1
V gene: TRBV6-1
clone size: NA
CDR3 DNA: TGTGCCAGCAGTGAATATCCCAGGGGGCGAGCGACTAATGAAAAACTGTTTTTT
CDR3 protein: CASSEYPRGRATNEKLFF

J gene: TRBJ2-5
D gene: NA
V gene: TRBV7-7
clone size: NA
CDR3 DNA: TGTGCTAGCAGCTTAAGACCTAGGGAGACCCAGTACTTC
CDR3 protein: CASSLRPRETQYF

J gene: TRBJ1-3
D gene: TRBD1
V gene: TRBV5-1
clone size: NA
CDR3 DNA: TGCGCCAGCAGCTTGGGGGACAGTAAAAACACCATATATTTT
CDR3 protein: CASSLGDSKNTIYF

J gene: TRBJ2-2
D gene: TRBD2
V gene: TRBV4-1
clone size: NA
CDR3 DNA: TGCGCCAGCCGACTAGCGGTGAACACCGGGGAGCTGTTTTTT
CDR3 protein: CASRLAVNTGELFF

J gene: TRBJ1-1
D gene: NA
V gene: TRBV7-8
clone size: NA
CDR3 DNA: TGTGCCAGCAGCTTCTCCGGGCCCCAGAACACTGAAGCTTTCTTT
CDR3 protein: CASSFSGPQNTEAFF

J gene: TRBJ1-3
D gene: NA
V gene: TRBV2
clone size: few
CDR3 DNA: TGTGCCAGCATGTTGAGAAACACCATATATTTT
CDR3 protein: CASMLRNTIYF

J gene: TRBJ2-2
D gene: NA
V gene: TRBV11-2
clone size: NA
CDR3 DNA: TGTGCCAGCAGCTTGAAAGGGGTGACCGGGGAGCTGTTTTTT
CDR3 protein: CASSLKGVTGELFF

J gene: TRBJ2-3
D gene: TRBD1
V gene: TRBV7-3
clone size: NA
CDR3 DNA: TGTGCCAGCAGCTTAACGGCCAGCAGGACAGGTGGCACAGATACGCAGTATTTT
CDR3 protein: CASSLTASRTGGTDTQYF

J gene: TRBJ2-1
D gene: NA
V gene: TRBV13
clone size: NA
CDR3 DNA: TGTGCCAGCAGCTCGTCCAATGAGCAGTTCTTC
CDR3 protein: CASSSSNEQFF

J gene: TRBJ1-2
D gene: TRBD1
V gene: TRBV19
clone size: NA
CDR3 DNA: TGTGCCAGTAGTATTGGGGGACAGGGTATCTATGGCTACACCTTC
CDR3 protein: CASSIGGQGIYGYTF

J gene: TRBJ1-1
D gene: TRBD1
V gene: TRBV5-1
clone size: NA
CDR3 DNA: TGCGCCAGCAGCTTGGATCCGGGACAGCTAGAAGCTTTCTTT
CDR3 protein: CASSLDPGQLEAFF

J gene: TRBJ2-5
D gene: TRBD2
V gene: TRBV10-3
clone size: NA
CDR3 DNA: TGTGCCACACTGCGGGGGACGGGTGAGACCCAGTACTTC
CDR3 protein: CATLRGTGETQYF

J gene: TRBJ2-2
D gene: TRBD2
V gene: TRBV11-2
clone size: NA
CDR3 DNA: TGTGCCAGCAGCCTAGAGGAGGCTTGGTGGCTAGCGGGAGGCCACGGGGAGCTGTTTTTT
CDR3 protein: CASSLEEAWWLAGGHGELFF

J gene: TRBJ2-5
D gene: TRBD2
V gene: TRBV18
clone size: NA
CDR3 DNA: TGTGCCAGCTCACCGTTGACTAGCAGCGAGACCCAGTACTTC
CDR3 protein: CASSPLTSSETQYF

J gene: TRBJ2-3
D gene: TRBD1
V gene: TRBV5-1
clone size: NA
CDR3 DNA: TGCGCCAGCAGCTTGGGACAGGGGGACACAGATACGCAGTATTTT
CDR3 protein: CASSLGQGDTDTQYF

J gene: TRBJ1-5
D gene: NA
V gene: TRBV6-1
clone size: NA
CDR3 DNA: TGTGCCAGCAGTGAAACCCAGAATCAGCCCCAGCATTTT
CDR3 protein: CASSETQNQPQHF

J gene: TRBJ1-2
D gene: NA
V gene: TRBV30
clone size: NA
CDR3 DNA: TGTGCCTGGAGTGTGGCAGGTGCGCTCCCTTATGGTGGCTACACCTTC
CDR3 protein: CAWSVAGALPYGGYTF

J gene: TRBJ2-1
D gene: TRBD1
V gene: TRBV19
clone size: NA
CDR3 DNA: TGTGCCAGTAGTCGGACAGGGGTTGATGAGCAGTTCTTC
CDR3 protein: CASSRTGVDEQFF

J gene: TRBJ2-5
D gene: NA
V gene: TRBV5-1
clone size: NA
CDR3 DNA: TGCGCCAGCAGCTTGGCCGATTTGGAGACCCAGTACTTC
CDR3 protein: CASSLADLETQYF

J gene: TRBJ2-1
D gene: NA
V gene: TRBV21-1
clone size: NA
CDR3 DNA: TGTGCCAGCCGACGGCGGGACCAAAGCTCCTACAATGAGCAGTTCTTC
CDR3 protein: CASRRRDQSSYNEQFF

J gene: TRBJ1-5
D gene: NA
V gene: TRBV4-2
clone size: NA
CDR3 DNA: TGTGCCAGCAGCCCTCGGCAACAGGGTCCTTCCTTACGCAATCAGCCCCAGCATTTT
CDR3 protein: CASSPRQQGPSLRNQPQHF

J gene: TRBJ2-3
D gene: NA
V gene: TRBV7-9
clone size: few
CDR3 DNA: TGTGCCAGCAGCTTAGGCGAGGGAGTCGGCACAGATACGCAGTATTTT
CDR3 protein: CASSLGEGVGTDTQYF

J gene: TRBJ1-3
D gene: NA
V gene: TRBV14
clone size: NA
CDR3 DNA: TGTGCCAGCAGCCCTCGGACAGCACCGGGAAACACCATATATTTT
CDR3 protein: CASSPRTAPGNTIYF

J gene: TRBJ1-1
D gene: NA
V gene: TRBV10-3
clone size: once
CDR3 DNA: TGTGCCATCAGTGAGTCGAGGGAAGCTTTCTTT
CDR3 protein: CAISESREAFF

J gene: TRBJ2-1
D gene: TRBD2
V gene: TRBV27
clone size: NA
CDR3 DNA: TGTGCCAGCAGGGGACTAGCTGACTACAATGAGCAGTTCTTC
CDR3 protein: CASRGLADYNEQFF

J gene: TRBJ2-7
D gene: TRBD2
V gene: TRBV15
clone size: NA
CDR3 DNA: TGTGCCACCGGACTAGCGGGAGTTAAAGGCGAGCAGTACTTC
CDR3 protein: CATGLAGVKGEQYF

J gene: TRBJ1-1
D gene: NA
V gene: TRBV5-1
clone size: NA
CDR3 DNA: TGCGCCAGCAGCCCAGCGCTCGTCAGAACGTTGAACACTGAAGCTTTCTTT
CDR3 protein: CASSPALVRTLNTEAFF

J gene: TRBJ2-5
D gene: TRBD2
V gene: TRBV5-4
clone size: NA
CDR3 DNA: TGTGCCAGCAGCATCCGGACTAGTTTTGGGGAGACCCAGTACTTC
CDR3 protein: CASSIRTSFGETQYF

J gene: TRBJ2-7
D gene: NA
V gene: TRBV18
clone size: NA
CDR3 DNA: TGTGCCAGCTCACCACCGGGAGGGGGCGAGCAGTACTTC
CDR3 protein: CASSPPGGGEQYF

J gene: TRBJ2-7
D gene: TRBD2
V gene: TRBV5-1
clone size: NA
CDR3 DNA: TGCGCCAGCAGCTTGGGGGGCGGGGGACTACTTTACGAGCAGTACTTC
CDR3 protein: CASSLGGGGLLYEQYF

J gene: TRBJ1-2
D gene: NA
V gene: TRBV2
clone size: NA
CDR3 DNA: TGTGCCAGCAGTGAAAATTTGGGGGCCTCCTATGGCTACACCTTC
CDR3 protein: CASSENLGASYGYTF

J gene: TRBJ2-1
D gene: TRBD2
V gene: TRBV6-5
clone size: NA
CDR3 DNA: TGTGCCAGCAGTTACGGGAGCGGGAGAGCCTACAATGAGCAGTTCTTC
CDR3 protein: CASSYGSGRAYNEQFF

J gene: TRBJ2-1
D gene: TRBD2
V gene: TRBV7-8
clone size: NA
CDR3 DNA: TGTGCCAGCATTTCAGATAGCGGGAGGTACAATGAGCAGTTCTTC
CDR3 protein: CASISDSGRYNEQFF

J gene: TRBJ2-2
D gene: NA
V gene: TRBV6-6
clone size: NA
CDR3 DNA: TGTGCCAGCAGTTGGGTAGGGGAGCTGTTTTTT
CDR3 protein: CASSWVGELFF

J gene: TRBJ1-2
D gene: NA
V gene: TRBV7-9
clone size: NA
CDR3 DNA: TGTGCCAGCAGCTTAGACCACAGACCCTATGGCTACACCTTC
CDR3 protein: CASSLDHRPYGYTF

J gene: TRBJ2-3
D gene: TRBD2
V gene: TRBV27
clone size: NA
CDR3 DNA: TGTGCCAGCAGTTTAGCGGGAGGGTATGGTACGCAGTATTTT
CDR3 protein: CASSLAGGYGTQYF

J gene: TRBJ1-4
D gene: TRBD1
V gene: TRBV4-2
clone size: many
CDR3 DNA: TGTGCCAGCAGCCAAGATTCCGTGGACAGGGGCGGTGAAAAACTGTTTTTT
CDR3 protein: CASSQDSVDRGGEKLFF

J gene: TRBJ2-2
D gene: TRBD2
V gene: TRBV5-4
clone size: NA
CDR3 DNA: TGTGCCCCCAGGGTCGGGGGGTCGTACACCGGGGAGCTGTTTTTT
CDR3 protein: CAPRVGGSYTGELFF

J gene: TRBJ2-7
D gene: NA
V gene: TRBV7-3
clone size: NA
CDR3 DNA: TGTGCCAGCAGCTTAGGCTCTGGGAGCGGCGAGCAGTACTTC
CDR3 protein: CASSLGSGSGEQYF

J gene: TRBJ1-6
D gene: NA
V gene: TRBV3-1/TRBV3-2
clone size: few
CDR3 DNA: TGTGCCAGCAGCCAAAGGTCCCCCAATTCACCCCTCCACTTT
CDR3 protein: CASSQRSPNSPLHF

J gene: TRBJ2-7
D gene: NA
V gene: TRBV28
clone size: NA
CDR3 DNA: TGTGCCAGCAGTCGCCGGGACCGATATCAGCAGTACTTC
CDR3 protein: CASSRRDRYQQYF

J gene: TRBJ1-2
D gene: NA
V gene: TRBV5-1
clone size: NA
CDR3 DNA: TGCGCCAGCAGCTTGGCCGGAGGGGCGGGCTATGGCTACACCTTC
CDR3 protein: CASSLAGGAGYGYTF

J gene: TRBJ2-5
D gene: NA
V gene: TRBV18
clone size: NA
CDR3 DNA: TGTGCCAGCTCACCCCTCACAGGAGTCTACGGGGGAAGGACCCAGTACTTC
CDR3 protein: CASSPLTGVYGGRTQYF

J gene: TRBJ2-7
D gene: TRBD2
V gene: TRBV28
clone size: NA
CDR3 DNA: TGTGCCAGCAGTTCACTAGCGGGGGGGGCTAAGGAGCAGTACTTC
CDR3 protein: CASSSLAGGAKEQYF

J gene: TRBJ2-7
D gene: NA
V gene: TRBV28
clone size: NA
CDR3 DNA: TGTGCCAGCAGGTCCCAGGGAGCCTCCTACGAGCAGTACTTC
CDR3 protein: CASRSQGASYEQYF